This T cell receptor (beta chain) was retrieved from a study of neurological immune-mediated disorders. TCRdb called the 5' RACE reads again in MiXCR, with one record for every CDR3 protein. This table holds some 66,000 distinct CDR3 sequences, 3.5% to 5% found once. Germline V CDR1 and CDR2: SGHRS, YFSETQ. This CDR3 contains 15 residues. Trimming removed 7 bases from V and 0 bases from J, with 15 bases in between. The V call is TRBV5-1, the J call TRBJ2-3; D unclear. This sequence was found in a man aged 45 to 65 with multiple sclerosis. Specimen: PBMCs. The CDR3 region is CASGLHPYSTDTQYF. The CDR3 DNA is TGCGCCAGCGGGCTGCACCCGTATAGCACAGATACGCAGTATTTT.